The clone carrying this T cell receptor beta chain was observed a handful of times. Its antigen is still unknown. This specimen belongs to a study of T-cell reconstitution after alpha-beta-depleted transplantation in children. Notes on the study in general: Reportedly, roughly two months post-transplant, alpha-beta T cells arose from several hundred expanded graft clones. There were some patients whose high TCRbeta diversity at day 60 came from surviving recipient T cells and thymic progenitors. T-cell counts and diversity at one year post-transplant came mainly from newly produced T cells.

Researchers prepared the TCRbeta library using unique molecular identifiers, the study reports. TCRdb analysed the PCR reads with MiXCR anew, one entry per CDR3 protein. The table shows more than 90,000 distinct CDR3 sequences, with 10% occurring only once. The germline V gene has CDR1 SEHNR and CDR2 FQNEAQ (reference sequence). The CDR3 has 14 amino acids. With 0 bases removed from V and 3 bases from J, the gap between germline ends came to 7 bases. The sequences come from PBMCs, collected before TCRalphabeta/CD19-depleted stem cell transplant. The sequence was collected from a boy between 2 and 10 years old with acute lymphoblastic leukemia, due to receive a stem cell transplant. The genes are TRBV7-9 and TRBJ2-3; D gene ambiguous. CDR3 region: CASSLARETDTQYF. DNA of the CDR3: TGTGCCAGCAGCTTAGCTCGAGAGACAGATACGCAGTATTTT.